The 14 T cell receptor beta chains reported below all come from one sample, sequenced in a study of monozygotic twins with inflammatory bowel disease. TCRdb reprocessed the 5' RACE reads and reports one entry per CDR3 protein, with no DNA. This sample's table has 210,000 or so distinct CDR3 sequences. Sequenced: blood. The origin of the receptors is a human donor with ulcerative colitis or Crohn's disease, or a healthy co-twin of an affected twin (not recorded which).

CDR3 region: CASSLANQNEQFF. The V and J genes are TRBV7-2 and TRBJ2-1. The CDR3 is made up of 13 amino acids. From germline, CDR1 is SGHTA and CDR2 FQGNSA.

This chain connects TRBV7-3 to TRBJ2-1; TCRdb outputs TRBD2, but without DNA this stays unchecked. Germline values: CDR1 SGHTA, CDR2 FQGTGA. CDR3 length: 16 residues. Here the CDR3 reads CASSLVAGGPRNEQFF.

The chain carries TRBV4-1 and TRBJ2-3; there is no DNA to check the TCRdb D call of TRBD1. The germline CDR1 and CDR2 sequences are MGHRA and YSYEKL. The CDR3 contains 16 residues. This chain's CDR3 is CASSQDRVLATDTQYF.

The chain carries TRBV9 and TRBJ2-3; TCRdb's D call, TRBD1, is unchecked because there is no DNA. The CDR3 totals 15 residues. The germline gives CDR1 SGDLS, CDR2 YYNGEE. CDR3 amino acids: CASSVSGQLADTQYF. The full variable domain, with the rest looked up from reference TRBV9 and TRBJ2-3, is DSGVTQTPKHLITATGQRVTLRCSPRSGDLSVYWYQQSLDQGLQFLIQYYNGEERAKGNILERFSAQQFPDLHSELNLSSLELGDSALYFCASSVSGQLADTQYFGPGTRLTVL.

The rearrangement joins TRBV7-2 to TRBJ1-1. CDR3 length: 15 amino acids. The germline CDR1 and CDR2 sequences are SGHTA and FQGNSA. The CDR3 here is CASSLSNGMNTEAFF.

The gene calls are TRBV7-9 and TRBJ1-1; TCRdb proposes TRBD1, but this gene call is untestable without DNA. Germline V gene lookup returns CDR1 SEHNR and CDR2 FQNEAQ (reference sequence). CDR3 length: 13 residues. This chain's CDR3 is CASGRGADTEAFF.

The rearrangement joins TRBV7-6 to TRBJ2-3; TCRdb designates TRBD2, a call that cannot be tested without DNA. This CDR3 has 15 residues. CDR1 is SGHVS, CDR2 FNYEAQ, per germline. CDR3 protein: CASSLKGSLADTQYF.

The chain is built from TRBV4-3 and TRBJ1-1; TCRdb's D call of TRBD1 is untestable without DNA. The CDR3 is 14 residues long. Germline V gene sequence: CDR1 LGHNA, CDR2 YSLEER. CDR3: CASSHPGGGTEAFF.

The chain couples TRBV5-1 to TRBJ2-2. Germline values: CDR1 SGHRS, CDR2 YFSETQ. The CDR3 totals 14 residues. The CDR3 sequence is CASSFGQVTGELFF.

The chain links TRBV6-2 or TRBV6-3 to TRBJ1-5; TCRdb designates TRBD1, a call that cannot be tested without DNA. In germline, CDR1 is MNHEY, CDR2 SVGEGT. The CDR3 is 15 residues long. CDR3 sequence reads: CASSYDRPGNQPQHF.

This CDR3 reads CASSQDQLSSGANVLTF. The chain employs TRBV4-2 and TRBJ2-6. This CDR3 comprises 17 residues. Looked up from germline, CDR1 is LGHNA and CDR2 is YNFKEQ.

V is TRBV7-2 and J is TRBJ2-3; TCRdb's D call, TRBD1, is unchecked because there is no DNA. The CDR3 spans 16 residues. The V gene's germline CDR1 is SGHTA and CDR2 FQGNSA. The CDR3 spells CASNRGRGANTDTQYF.

The chain is built from TRBV5-4 and TRBJ1-6; TCRdb names TRBD1, which stays unverified in the absence of DNA. The CDR3 spans 13 residues. The germline V gene encodes CDR1 SGHNT and CDR2 YYREEE (reference sequence). This chain's CDR3 is CASSPTPGSPLHF.

This chain uses TRBV7-9 with TRBJ1-5; TCRdb indicates TRBD1, and absent DNA this call remains unverified. CDR3 size: 15 residues. Germline-derived CDR1 and CDR2 are SEHNR and FQNEAQ (reference sequence). This CDR3 is CASSSGTGINQPQHF.